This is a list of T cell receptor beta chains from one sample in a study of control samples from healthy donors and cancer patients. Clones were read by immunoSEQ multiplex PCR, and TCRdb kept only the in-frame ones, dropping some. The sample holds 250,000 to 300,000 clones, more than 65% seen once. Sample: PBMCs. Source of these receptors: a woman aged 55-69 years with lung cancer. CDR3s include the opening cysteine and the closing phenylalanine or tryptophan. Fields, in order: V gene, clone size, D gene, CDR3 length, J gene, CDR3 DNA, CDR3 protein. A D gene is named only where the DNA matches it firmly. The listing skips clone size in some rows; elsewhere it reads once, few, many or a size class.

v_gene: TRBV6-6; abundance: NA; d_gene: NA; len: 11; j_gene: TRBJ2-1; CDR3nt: TGTGCCAGCAGTTCCCGGGACACCCGGCTCTTC; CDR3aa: CASSSRDTRLF
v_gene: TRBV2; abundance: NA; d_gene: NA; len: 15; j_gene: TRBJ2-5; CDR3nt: TGTGCCAGCAGTGGGAGGCTTGTGGGGCAAGAGACCCAGTACTTC; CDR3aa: CASSGRLVGQETQYF
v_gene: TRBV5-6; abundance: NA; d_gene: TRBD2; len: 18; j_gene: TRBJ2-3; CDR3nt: TGTGCCAGCAGCCCTCCTCGGTCCTCTAGCGGGGGGCTAGATACGCAGTATTTT; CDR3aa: CASSPPRSSSGGLDTQYF
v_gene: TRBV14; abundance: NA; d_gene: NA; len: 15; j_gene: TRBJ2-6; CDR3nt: TGTGCCAGCAGCTCGCTGGACCCTGGGGCCAACGTCCTGACTTTC; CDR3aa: CASSSLDPGANVLTF
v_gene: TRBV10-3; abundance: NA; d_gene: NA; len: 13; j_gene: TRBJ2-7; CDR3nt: TGTGCCATCAGTGACAGGCAGTCCTACGAGCAGTACTTC; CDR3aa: CAISDRQSYEQYF
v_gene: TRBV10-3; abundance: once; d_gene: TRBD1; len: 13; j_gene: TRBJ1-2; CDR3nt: TGTGCCATCAGTCCGGGACAGGGTGATGGCTACACCTTC; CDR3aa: CAISPGQGDGYTF
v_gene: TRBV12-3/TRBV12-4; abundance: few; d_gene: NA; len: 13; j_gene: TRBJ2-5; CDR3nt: TGTGCCAGCAGTTTAGGCCCCCAAGAGACCCAGTACTTC; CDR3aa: CASSLGPQETQYF
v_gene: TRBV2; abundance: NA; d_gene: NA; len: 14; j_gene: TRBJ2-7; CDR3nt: TGTGCCAGCAGTGAAGGGCCGGGGGACTACGAGCAGTACTTC; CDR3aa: CASSEGPGDYEQYF
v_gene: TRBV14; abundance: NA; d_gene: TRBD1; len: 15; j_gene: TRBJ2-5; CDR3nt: TGTGCCAGCAGCCAAATAGGACAGGGGGAAGAGACCCAGTACTTC; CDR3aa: CASSQIGQGEETQYF
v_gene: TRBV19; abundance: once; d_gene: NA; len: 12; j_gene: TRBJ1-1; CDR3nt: TGTGCCAGTAGAACCGGGGAGACTGAAGCTTTCTTT; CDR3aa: CASRTGETEAFF
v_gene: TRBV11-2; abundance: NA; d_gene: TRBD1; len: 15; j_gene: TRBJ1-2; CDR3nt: TGTGCCAGCAGCTTAGAAACAGGGGGCGGCTATGGCTACACCTTC; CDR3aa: CASSLETGGGYGYTF
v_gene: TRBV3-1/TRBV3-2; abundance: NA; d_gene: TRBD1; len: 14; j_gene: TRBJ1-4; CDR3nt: TGTGCCAGCAGCCAGACAGGGGTGGGGGAAAAACTGTTTTTT; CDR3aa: CASSQTGVGEKLFF
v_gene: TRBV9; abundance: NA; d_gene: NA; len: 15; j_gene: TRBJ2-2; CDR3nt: TGTGCCAGCAGGCCTACAGGGGGGGGGACCGGGGAGCTGTTTTTT; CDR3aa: CASRPTGGGTGELFF
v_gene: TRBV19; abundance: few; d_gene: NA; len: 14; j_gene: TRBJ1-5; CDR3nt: TGTGCCAGTAACACAGGGAGGAGCAATCAGCCCCAGCATTTT; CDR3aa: CASNTGRSNQPQHF
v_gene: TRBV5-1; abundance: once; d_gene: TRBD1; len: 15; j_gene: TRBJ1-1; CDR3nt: TGCGCCAGCAGCACTTTACAGGGGGCGCCTACTGAAGCTTTCTTT; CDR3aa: CASSTLQGAPTEAFF
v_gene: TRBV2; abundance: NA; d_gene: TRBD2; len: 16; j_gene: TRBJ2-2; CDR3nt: TGTGCCAGCACCCCCGGCGGGGGTATTCGGGTCGGGGAGCTGTTTTTT; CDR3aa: CASTPGGGIRVGELFF
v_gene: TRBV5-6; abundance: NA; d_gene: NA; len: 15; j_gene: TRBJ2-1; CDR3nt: TGTGCCAGCAGCTTGTATTCCGGGGCCTACAATGAGCAGTTCTTC; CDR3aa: CASSLYSGAYNEQFF
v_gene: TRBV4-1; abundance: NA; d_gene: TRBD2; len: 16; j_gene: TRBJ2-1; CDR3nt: TGCGCCAGCAGCCAACGAGCCGGGACTAGCCTTAATGAGCAGTTCTTC; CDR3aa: CASSQRAGTSLNEQFF
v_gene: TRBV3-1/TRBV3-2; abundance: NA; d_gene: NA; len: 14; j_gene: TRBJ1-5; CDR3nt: TGTGCCAGCAGCCAAGGATCTACGGATCAGCCCCAGCATTTT; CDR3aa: CASSQGSTDQPQHF
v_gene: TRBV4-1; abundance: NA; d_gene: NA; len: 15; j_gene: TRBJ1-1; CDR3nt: TGCGCCAGCAGCCAAGATCAGACTACTAGGACAGAAGCTTTCTTT; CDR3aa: CASSQDQTTRTEAFF
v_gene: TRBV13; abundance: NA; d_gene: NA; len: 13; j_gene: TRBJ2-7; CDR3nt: TGTGCCAGCCTGAGGGGAACTAACGAGGAGCAGTACTTC; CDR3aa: CASLRGTNEEQYF